Described below is a single T cell receptor (beta chain) sequence and its context. What it binds is not known. The ends were cut back, 8 bases at V and 1 base at J, with 11 bases in the middle. CDR3 length equals 13 residues. The germline CDR1 and CDR2 sequences are MGHDK and SYGVNS. The sample belongs to a study of graft-versus-host responses after intestinal transplantation. Study details: The recipients all started with anti-thymocyte globulin induction and then took tacrolimus and steroids for around three years. Regarding the study as a whole: GvH clone levels peaked in circulation, and this peak was associated with early post-transplant HvG declines. There were GvH clones found in recipient marrow, and some of them appeared first in ileum or blood.

The protocol was immunoSEQ multiplex PCR, while the TCRdb copy is restricted to in-frame clones and leaves out a portion. This sample carries about 90,000 clones, approximately 82% of them seen once, and the ten largest clones take 0.83%. V gene TRBV25-1 combines with J gene TRBJ1-1; D might be TRBD1 (5 bases). This sequence originates from a human donor who received an intestinal transplant. Sequenced here: unstimulated CD4+ T cells sorted from spleen or lymph node cells, sampled before intestinal transplant. CDR3: CASERQPNTEAFF. The CDR3 nucleotides read TGTGCCAGCGAGAGACAGCCGAACACTGAAGCTTTCTTT.